Listed below are T cell receptor beta chains from one sample, sequenced in a study of patients and donors after allogeneic stem cell transplantation. TCRdb re-analysed the RT-PCR reads in MiXCR, keeping a single row per CDR3 protein. This sample yields about 960,000 distinct CDR3 sequences, of which around 17% are seen a single time; roughly 6% belongs to the top ten. The material sequenced was blood, either unsorted or a sorted T cell fraction (not recorded which). All receptors come from a human donor who was either an allogeneic HSCT recipient or a stem cell or donor lymphocyte infusion donor (not recorded which). It is not recorded whose cells these are; they may come from a transplant donor. Each CDR3 is given with its conserved first and last residue. D genes are given only for firm matches. Clone size appears in some rows only: once, few, many, or a class for an expanded clone.

CDR3: CASSGGTNNQPQHF
DNA: TGTGCCAGCAGCGGGGGGACAAACAATCAGCCCCAGCATTTT
V: TRBV6-1
size: -
J: TRBJ1-5
D: -

CDR3: CASTKLARGNEQFF
DNA: TGTGCCAGCACCAAACTAGCAAGGGGGAATGAGCAGTTCTTC
V: TRBV12-3/TRBV12-4
size: few
J: TRBJ2-1
D: -

CDR3: CASNQLGQSSYEQYF
DNA: TGCGCCAGCAACCAACTTGGACAGAGCTCCTACGAGCAGTACTTC
V: TRBV5-1
size: few
J: TRBJ2-7
D: -

CDR3: CASSLGPGTHYGYTF
DNA: TGTGCCAGCAGCTTAGGCCCGGGGACCCACTATGGCTACACCTTC
V: TRBV11-2
size: few
J: TRBJ1-2
D: -

CDR3: CAFRQGGLCYTF
DNA: TGTGCCTTCCGACAGGGAGGCCTTTGCTACACCTTC
V: TRBV21-1
size: -
J: TRBJ1-2
D: -

CDR3: CASSQGRGSYNEQFF
DNA: TGTGCCAGCAGCCAAGGCCGGGGCTCCTACAATGAGCAGTTCTTC
V: TRBV14
size: -
J: TRBJ2-1
D: -

CDR3: CASSPTRGGTDTQYF
DNA: TGTGCCAGCAGCCCCACTCGGGGTGGGACAGATACGCAGTATTTT
V: TRBV7-9
size: few
J: TRBJ2-3
D: -

CDR3: CASSNGLAGVWETQYF
DNA: TGCGCCAGCAGCAACGGACTAGCGGGAGTATGGGAGACCCAGTACTTC
V: TRBV5-1
size: few
J: TRBJ2-5
D: TRBD2

CDR3: CASSQDWQVFTGELFF
DNA: TGTGCCAGCAGCCAAGATTGGCAGGTGTTCACCGGGGAGCTGTTTTTT
V: TRBV14
size: -
J: TRBJ2-2
D: -

CDR3: CASSPRIIRDGQPNYGYTF
DNA: TGTGCCAGCAGTCCTCGCATCATCCGGGACGGACAACCTAACTATGGCTACACCTTC
V: TRBV6-1
size: -
J: TRBJ1-2
D: -

CDR3: CASSPTLAPLQETQYF
DNA: TGTGCCAGCAGCCCAACTCTAGCGCCACTTCAGGAGACCCAGTACTTC
V: TRBV6-1
size: -
J: TRBJ2-5
D: -

CDR3: CASSQDSAGLFYEQYF
DNA: TGCGCCAGCAGCCAAGATTCGGCAGGGCTGTTTTACGAGCAGTACTTC
V: TRBV4-1
size: -
J: TRBJ2-7
D: -

CDR3: CASSSQGRLNSPLHF
DNA: TGTGCCAGCAGCTCCCAGGGTCGCCTGAATTCACCCCTCCACTTT
V: TRBV5-5
size: -
J: TRBJ1-6
D: -

CDR3: CATYTDRGLNNEQFF
DNA: TGTGCCACCTACACCGACAGGGGGCTCAACAATGAGCAGTTCTTC
V: TRBV10-3
size: -
J: TRBJ2-1
D: TRBD1

CDR3: CASSLGEITGELFF
DNA: TGTGCCAGCAGCTTAGGGGAGATTACCGGGGAGCTGTTTTTT
V: TRBV7-2
size: -
J: TRBJ2-2
D: -

CDR3: CASSQDKSAFF
DNA: TGCGCCAGCAGCCAAGATAAATCTGCTTTCTTT
V: TRBV4-1
size: -
J: TRBJ1-1
D: -

CDR3: CSVDLGGTYTDTQYF
DNA: TGCAGCGTTGACCTAGGGGGGACGTACACAGATACGCAGTATTTT
V: TRBV29-1
size: few
J: TRBJ2-3
D: -

CDR3: CASTVTASGNTIYF
DNA: TGTGCCAGCACCGTAACAGCGTCTGGAAACACCATATATTTT
V: TRBV7-9
size: few
J: TRBJ1-3
D: -

CDR3: CASNSLGSYGYTF
DNA: TGCGCCAGCAACTCACTGGGAAGCTATGGCTACACCTTC
V: TRBV5-1
size: few
J: TRBJ1-2
D: -

CDR3: CASSQDRGLVGEQYF
DNA: TGTGCCAGCAGCCAAGATCGGGGACTCGTTGGGGAGCAGTACTTC
V: TRBV3-1
size: few
J: TRBJ2-7
D: -

CDR3: CASSLGFGKNNEKLFF
DNA: TGTGCCAGCAGTTTAGGGTTCGGGAAAAATAATGAAAAACTGTTTTTT
V: TRBV12-3/TRBV12-4
size: -
J: TRBJ1-4
D: -

CDR3: CASSVTATNEKLFF
DNA: TGTGCCAGTAGCGTGACAGCTACTAATGAAAAACTGTTTTTT
V: TRBV19
size: few
J: TRBJ1-4
D: -

CDR3: CASSGGTATNEKLFF
DNA: TGCGCCAGCAGCGGAGGGACAGCAACTAATGAAAAACTGTTTTTT
V: TRBV5-1
size: few
J: TRBJ1-4
D: TRBD1

CDR3: CASSQASGRARGTGELFF
DNA: TGCGCCAGCAGCCAAGCTAGCGGGAGGGCCCGGGGAACCGGGGAGCTGTTTTTT
V: TRBV4-1
size: few
J: TRBJ2-2
D: TRBD2

CDR3: CASSSGTEGEQYF
DNA: TGTGCCAGCAGTTCGGGGACAGAGGGCGAGCAGTACTTC
V: TRBV12-3/TRBV12-4
size: few
J: TRBJ2-7
D: TRBD1

CDR3: CSVEVTRVPNTGELFF
DNA: TGCAGCGTTGAAGTGACTAGAGTGCCGAACACCGGGGAGCTGTTTTTT
V: TRBV29-1
size: -
J: TRBJ2-2
D: -

CDR3: CASRAEYNEQFF
DNA: TGTGCCAGCAGGGCAGAATACAATGAGCAGTTCTTC
V: TRBV6-2/TRBV6-3
size: -
J: TRBJ2-1
D: -

CDR3: CASRGWTQNTEAFF
DNA: TGTGCCAGCAGGGGGTGGACGCAGAACACTGAAGCTTTCTTT
V: TRBV6-1
size: -
J: TRBJ1-1
D: -

CDR3: CASSLGGALGQETQYF
DNA: TGTGCCAGCAGCTTAGGCGGGGCTCTAGGTCAAGAGACCCAGTACTTC
V: TRBV7-9
size: -
J: TRBJ2-5
D: -

CDR3: CASSQRPGQGGLNTEAFF
DNA: TGTGCCAGCAGCCAGAGACCGGGACAGGGGGGGTTGAACACTGAAGCTTTCTTT
V: TRBV3-1
size: -
J: TRBJ1-1
D: TRBD1

CDR3: CASRDWASTDTQYF
DNA: TGCGCCAGCAGGGACTGGGCCTCCACAGATACGCAGTATTTT
V: TRBV5-1
size: -
J: TRBJ2-3
D: -

CDR3: CSARDEFRGSGNTIYF
DNA: TGCAGTGCTAGAGATGAGTTTAGGGGCTCTGGAAACACCATATATTTT
V: TRBV20-1
size: few
J: TRBJ1-3
D: -

CDR3: CASSFWGQGGNQPQHF
DNA: TGTGCCAGCAGCTTCTGGGGACAGGGCGGCAATCAGCCCCAGCATTTT
V: TRBV7-2
size: -
J: TRBJ1-5
D: TRBD1

CDR3: CASSLVGGGSTDTQYF
DNA: TGCGCCAGCAGCCTGGTAGGGGGAGGGAGCACAGATACGCAGTATTTT
V: TRBV4-1
size: -
J: TRBJ2-3
D: -

CDR3: CASSSIPLRETQYF
DNA: TGTGCCAGCAGTTCGATCCCCCTCAGGGAAACGCAGTATTTT
V: TRBV27
size: once
J: TRBJ2-3
D: -

CDR3: CASSLKAGVYNEQFF
DNA: TGTGCCAGCAGTTTAAAGGCAGGAGTATACAATGAGCAGTTCTTC
V: TRBV12-3/TRBV12-4
size: few
J: TRBJ2-1
D: -

CDR3: CSARANSPGQHNSPLHF
DNA: TGCAGTGCTAGAGCTAATTCGCCGGGACAGCATAATTCACCCCTCCACTTT
V: TRBV20-1
size: -
J: TRBJ1-6
D: TRBD1

CDR3: CSVRRTGGSYEQYF
DNA: TGCAGCGTCCGTCGGACAGGGGGTTCCTACGAGCAGTACTTC
V: TRBV29-1
size: few
J: TRBJ2-7
D: TRBD1

CDR3: CASSLIGQGRTDTQYF
DNA: TGTGCCAGCAGTTTAATCGGACAGGGACGGACAGATACGCAGTATTTT
V: TRBV27
size: -
J: TRBJ2-3
D: TRBD1

CDR3: CASSLGWGSGDTQYF
DNA: TGTGCCAGCAGCTTAGGGTGGGGTTCCGGGGATACGCAGTATTTT
V: TRBV7-9
size: -
J: TRBJ2-3
D: -

CDR3: CASSYSLSGASYEQYF
DNA: TGTGCCAGCAGTTACTCTTTAAGCGGGGCTTCCTACGAGCAGTACTTC
V: TRBV6-5
size: few
J: TRBJ2-7
D: TRBD2

CDR3: CASSRWEGYTDTQYF
DNA: TGTGCCAGCAGCCGCTGGGAGGGGTACACAGATACGCAGTATTTT
V: TRBV7-8
size: -
J: TRBJ2-3
D: TRBD2